The clone carrying this T cell receptor (beta chain) was detected only a few times. The antigen is undetermined. 13 Jbeta primers and 60 Vbeta primers were used for the PCR. The repertoire was sequenced with immunoSEQ multiplex PCR; TCRdb's copy has only in-frame clones and lacks some. The table lists fewer than 75,000 clones, roughly 75% of them singletons, with approximately 4.3% in the top ten. This sample was included in a study of cytomegalovirus exposure and HLA in healthy donors. Regarding the study as a whole: Rare sequences made up most TCRs, while some public TCRs were found in many donors. A previous analysis found most TCR beta V segments productive roughly 87% or roughly 30% of the time.

This CDR3 region has 14 residues. Germline CDR1 MNHNS, CDR2 SASEGT. The ends were cut back, 6 bases at V and 2 bases at J, with 11 bases in the middle. This chain links TRBV6-1 with TRBJ1-3; D is possibly TRBD1 (6 bases). The sequence was obtained from a woman aged 25 to 39 in good health and CMV-seronegative. Source material: PBMCs. The CDR3 loop is CASSPQGAGNTIYF. The CDR3 region has the DNA TGTGCCAGCAGCCCACAGGGAGCTGGAAACACCATATATTTT.